This T cell receptor beta chain was found in a study of cytotoxic CD8 clonotypes in ibrutinib-treated CLL. The germline gives CDR1 MDHEN, CDR2 SYDVKM. The V end lost 6 bases, the J end lost 5 bases, and 11 bases lay between the germline ends. This CDR3 is 12 amino acids long. Libraries were prepared by immunoSEQ multiplex PCR; TCRdb keeps only in-frame clonotypes and omits some of them. The table has about 150,000 clones, 75% to 85% seen once; the top ten hold around 13%. This chain uses TRBV28 with TRBJ2-7; the D gene is possibly TRBD2 (6 bases). Sequenced material: PBMCs, taken after 12 months of ibrutinib treatment. The TCR comes from a human donor with chronic lymphocytic leukemia. Here the CDR3 DNA reads TGTGCCAGCAGGACTAGTTTAGACGAGCAGTACTTC. As protein: CASRTSLDEQYF.